Following are 9 T cell receptor beta chains from one sample sequenced in a study of follicular helper T cells after annual influenza vaccination. Time point given: 2014-2015 season, 7 days after vaccination. TCRdb keeps only in-frame clones here, not all; method: immunoSEQ multiplex PCR. The table lists about 9,400 clones, 83% of them singletons. The source material was CXCR5- memory CD4+ T cells sorted from blood, sampled 7 days after influenza vaccination. The receptors shown here come from an adult who received the influenza vaccine.

This chain joins TRBV6-5 and TRBJ1-2, with D unresolved. This CDR3 is built from 11 residues. The germline CDR1 and CDR2 sequences are MNHEY and SVGAGI. Trimming took off 8 bases at V and 8 bases at J, with 12 bases between the two ends. CDR3 in amino acids: CASLDWGGYTF. The CDR3 DNA reads TGTGCCAGCTTGGATTGGGGAGGCTACACCTTC.

The sample holds one count of this clone. The CDR3, as DNA: TGTGCCAGCAGCTCCCATCCGGTCGGGACTAGCGGGGGGCCCCAGTACTTC. Translated, it gives CASSSHPVGTSGGPQYF. V is TRBV7-3 and J is TRBJ2-5; 15 bases are shared with TRBD2. Germline lookup yields CDR1 SGHTA and CDR2 FQGTGA. This CDR3 has 17 amino acids. V shed 4 bases and J 9 bases; nucleotides not matched to a gene: 12.

This chain connects TRBV6-1 to TRBJ2-4; the match to TRBD1 covers 7 bases. This CDR3 spans 16 amino acids. The V segment lost 2 bases and the J segment 0 bases; nucleotides outside the gene matches: 4. From germline, CDR1 is MNHNS and CDR2 SASEGT. The CDR3 DNA is TGTGCCAGCAGTGAACTCGGACAGGTAGCCAAAAACATTCAGTACTTC. This codes for CASSELGQVAKNIQYF.

This clone was seen a single time. This chain uses TRBV29-1 with TRBJ2-1; 9 bases map to TRBD2. Germline lookup yields CDR1 SQVTM and CDR2 ANQGSEA. The CDR3 sequence is 13 residues long. The J segment lost 4 bases and the V segment lost 4 bases, leaving 2 bases of the junction unmatched. CDR3 nucleotide sequence: TGCAGCGTTGTTAGCGGGGGATACAATGAGCAGTTCTTC. Translation gives CSVVSGGYNEQFF.

This chain uses TRBV7-8 with TRBJ2-3; 9 bases line up with TRBD1. Unmatched junction bases numbered 13, after V lost 3 bases and J lost 12 bases. Germline loops: CDR1 SGHVS, CDR2 FQNEAQ. The CDR3 sequence is 15 residues long. In DNA form, the CDR3 reads TGTGCCAGCAGCTTGGACAGTACAGGGGGCCGAGTCCAGTATTTT. Protein sequence: CASSLDSTGGRVQYF.

This chain joins TRBV11-2 and TRBJ2-7; 9 nucleotides match TRBD2. V dropped 4 bases and J dropped 2; count of bases not matched to a gene: 6. The CDR3 covers 15 residues. Germline CDR1 and CDR2: SGHAT and FQNNGV. CDR3 protein: CASSSEAGGAYEQYF. CDR3 nucleotides: TGTGCCAGCAGCTCCGAAGCGGGGGGCGCCTACGAGCAGTACTTC.

In this sample, this clone turned up a few times. The chain employs TRBV5-4 and TRBJ2-1; no firm D call. The CDR3 is 13 amino acids. The ends were cut back, 4 bases at V and 10 bases at J, with 15 bases in the middle. Germline lookup yields CDR1 SGHNT and CDR2 YYREEE (reference sequence). CDR3: CASSRPRAVEQFF. The CDR3 bases are TGTGCCAGCAGCCGACCTCGAGCTGTAGAGCAGTTCTTC.

In its sample, this clone was seen once. This rearrangement joins TRBV11-3 to TRBJ2-1, with 12 bases that match TRBD2. The V gene end was trimmed by 3 bases and the J gene end by 7 bases; junction bases not matched to a gene: 7. The CDR3 consists of 16 residues. The germline CDR1 and CDR2 sequences are SGHNT and YENEEA. Written as DNA, the CDR3 is TGTGCCAGCAGCTTCAGGCTAGCGGGGGGGGGAAATGAGCAGTTCTTC. This translates into CASSFRLAGGGNEQFF.

V usage is TRBV6-5 and J usage is TRBJ1-1, with TRBD1 as a possible D gene (5 bases). This CDR3 region has 12 residues. V lost 4 bases, J lost 5 bases, and 8 bases lay in between. Germline V gene lookup returns CDR1 MNHEY and CDR2 SVGAGI. The CDR3 reads CASSWGGTEAFF. DNA for the CDR3: TGTGCCAGCAGTTGGGGGGGGACTGAAGCTTTCTTT.